Included here is one TCR beta chain sequence, with context. Its antigen remains unidentified. Germline V gene sequence: CDR1 ENHRY, CDR2 SYGVKD. There are 16 residues in the CDR3. Trimming removed 8 bases from V and 2 bases from J, with 19 bases in between. The data were taken from a study of graft-versus-host responses after intestinal transplantation. Looking at the study overall: Transplant recipients had multivisceral, liver-intestinal, or isolated intestinal grafts. The study gave all recipients anti-thymocyte globulin induction, then tacrolimus and steroids for about 3 years.

Overall study findings and caveats: Researchers found GvH clones in recipient marrow, and some showed up first in ileum or blood.

The method was immunoSEQ multiplex PCR; TCRdb's version includes in-frame clones alone and lacks a portion of them. This sample yields roughly 90,000 clones, of which approximately 89% are seen a single time; under 0.4% belongs to the top ten. This sequence originates from a human donor who was the organ donor for an intestinal transplant. This specimen consisted of unstimulated CD4+ T cells sorted from spleen or lymph node cells, obtained before transplant. The rearrangement links TRBV10-3 to TRBJ2-1; weak D call: TRBD1 (6 bases). CDR3 in DNA: TGTGCCATCGGTGGAAACACAGGGACCACCTACAATGAGCAGTTCTTC. Protein: CAIGGNTGTTYNEQFF.